The 6 T cell receptor beta chains reported below all come from one sample, sequenced in a study of memory CD4+ T cells and cytomegalovirus serostatus. Generated by immunoSEQ multiplex PCR, the TCRdb table keeps only in-frame clones and is missing some. This table has approximately 40,000 clones, around 72% appearing once. The sort gate was single viable CD3+CD4+CD8-CD45RO+ cells for memory CD4+ T cells. Sequencing was carried out using memory CD4+ T cells from blood. These receptors originate from an adult in good health and CMV-seronegative.

The genes are TRBV19 and TRBJ2-6, with D possibly TRBD2 on 6 matching bases. CDR1 is LNHDA and CDR2 is SQIVND in the germline V gene (reference sequence). The CDR3 extends over 16 amino acids. Trimming pared 3 bases from V and 1 base from J, leaving 10 bases between. CDR3 DNA: TGTGCCAGTAGTATTTTGGGGGGATCTGGGGCCAACGTCCTGACTTTC. This translates into CASSILGGSGANVLTF.

The chain joins TRBV18 to TRBJ2-5; maybe TRBD1 (6 bases). Germline V lookup: CDR1 KGHSH, CDR2 LQKENI. V lost 0 bases, J lost 5 bases, and 16 bases lay in between. The CDR3 has 16 residues. The CDR3 spells CASSPPVTGFDETQYF. In nucleotides, the CDR3 is TGTGCCAGCTCACCACCGGTTACAGGGTTCGACGAGACCCAGTACTTC.

J is TRBJ2-7 and V is TRBV30; 7 bases line up with TRBD2. The V segment lost 2 bases and the J segment 4 bases; nucleotides outside the gene matches: 8. Germline V gene data show CDR1 as GTSNPN and CDR2 as SVGIG (reference sequence). The CDR3 has 14 residues. The CDR3 spells CAWSLRGGAYEQYF. The CDR3 DNA follows: TGTGCCTGGAGTTTAAGGGGAGGGGCTTACGAGCAGTACTTC.

CDR3 sequence reads: CASSDQGTSAEAFF. In DNA, the CDR3 is TGTGCCAGCAGTGATCAGGGGACGAGCGCTGAAGCTTTCTTT. The J gene is TRBJ1-1, the V gene TRBV2, with a possible D match to TRBD1 (6 bases). Trimming took 3 bases from V and 6 from J, leaving 14 bases between them. The CDR3 runs 14 residues. Germline V lookup: CDR1 SNHLY, CDR2 FYNNEI.

The gene calls are TRBV6-6 and TRBJ1-3; possible D gene TRBD1, 5 bases. Germline CDR1 and CDR2: MNHNY and SVGAGI (reference sequence). The CDR3 contains 14 residues. V lost 2 bases and J lost 0, with 5 bases in between. In nucleotides, the CDR3 is TGTGCCAGCAGTTACACAGGCTCTGGAAACACCATATATTTT. Its protein product is CASSYTGSGNTIYF.

The rearrangement links TRBV19 to TRBJ2-5; D remains unclear. Germline-derived CDR1 and CDR2 are LNHDA and SQIVND (reference sequence). Trimming left V 7 bases short and J 5 bases short, with 8 bases between. The CDR3 spans 11 residues. This CDR3 is CASTLGETQYF. The CDR3 bases are TGTGCCAGTACCCTCGGCGAGACCCAGTACTTC.